A single sample gave rise to the 5 T cell receptor beta chains below, sequenced in a study of shared clonotypes between healthy human individuals. TCRdb's copy holds only in-frame clones and misses some; the assay was immunoSEQ multiplex PCR. The sample has over 2,000,000 clones, around 95% seen once. CD8 cells regarded as naive lacked CD45RO, were positively chosen for CCR7, and omitted terminally differentiated effector memory CD45RA+ cells. Sequenced sample: naive CD8+ T cells from PBMCs. These receptors were collected from a man between 18 and 29 years old in good health. Some clones in this sample may be carry-over from other donors' samples.

The chain links TRBV4-1 to TRBJ1-1; D remains ambiguous. This CDR3 contains 13 residues. Trimming took off 3 bases at V and 7 bases at J, with 12 bases between the two ends. In germline, CDR1 is MGHRA, CDR2 YSYEKL. The CDR3 protein is CASSHTGYFEAFF. CDR3 DNA: TGCGCCAGCAGCCACACTGGATACTTTGAAGCTTTCTTT.

V usage is TRBV10-3 and J usage is TRBJ1-5, with D tentatively TRBD1 (6 bases). Germline loops: CDR1 ENHRY, CDR2 SYGVKD. Trimming cost V 2 bases and J 2 bases, with 10 bases left between them. The CDR3 is 15 amino acids. CDR3 region: CAISERGNGNQPQHF. The CDR3 DNA reads TGTGCCATCAGTGAGAGGGGGAATGGCAATCAGCCCCAGCATTTT.

Worth noting for this clone: Other DNA sequences in the same sample also yield this CDR3. The CDR3 spells CASSLEYEQYF. The DNA for the CDR3 is TGTGCCAGCAGCCTGGAGTATGAGCAGTACTTC. V gene TRBV28 combines with J gene TRBJ2-7; D gene ambiguous. The CDR3 covers 11 residues. Trimming cost V 6 bases and J 7 bases, with 10 bases left between them. Germline V gene sequence: CDR1 MDHEN, CDR2 SYDVKM. The full variable domain, in which reference TRBV28 and TRBJ2-7 provide the parts outside the CDR3, is DVKVTQSSRYLVKRTGEKVFLECVQDMDHENMFWYRQDPGLGLRLIYFSYDVKMKEKGDIPEGYSVSREKKERFSLILESASTNQTSMYLCASSLEYEQYFGPGTRLTVT.

This chain connects TRBV30 to TRBJ2-7, with 7 bases identical to TRBD1. The CDR3 is 13 amino acids. V was clipped by 5 bases and J by 5 bases; unmatched bases: 9. The germline gives CDR1 GTSNPN, CDR2 SVGIG (reference sequence). In DNA form, the CDR3 reads TGTGCCTGGGGTGGACAGGCCCACCACGAGCAGTACTTC. Protein sequence: CAWGGQAHHEQYF.

V usage is TRBV29-1 and J usage is TRBJ2-1; D might be TRBD1 or TRBD2, each matching 6 bases. The germline gives CDR1 SQVTM, CDR2 ANQGSEA. The CDR3 is 13 amino acids. V shed 6 bases and J shed 9 bases, with 18 bases lying between them. CDR3 in DNA: TGCAGCGTCCGGGCCGTTACGGGGGCTGAGCAGTTCTTC. This gives the protein CSVRAVTGAEQFF.